Shown below are 9 T cell receptor beta chains from a single sample sequenced in a study of T cell clonality in common variable immunodeficiency. Which antigens these TCRs recognize remains unknown. Study-wide points: Fewer deletions and N-nucleotide insertions were reportedly seen in common variable immunodeficiency TCR beta sequences.

Using immunoSEQ multiplex PCR, the repertoire was profiled, and TCRdb retains in-frame clones only, with some absent. The specimen has roughly 39,000 clones, none found just once. The material sequenced was peripheral blood mononuclear cells. Receptor source: a human donor with common variable immunodeficiency.

Only a few counts were recorded for this clone. Read sequence stops 3 residues before the CDR3 end, and the germline J gene provides the missing end. This chain uses TRBV20-1 with TRBJ2-7; D ambiguous. CDR1 and CDR2 from the germline V gene are DFQATT and SNEGSKA (reference sequence). V was pared by 2 bases and J by 2 bases, with 7 bases between. CDR3 length equals 12 residues. CDR3 amino acids: CSARRRAYEQYF. The sequenced CDR3 bases are TGCAGTGCTAGACGTAGGGCCTACGAG.

This clone was counted ten times or more. The sequence runs out 3 residues before the end of the CDR3; the remainder is reconstructed from the germline J gene. This chain connects TRBV5-1 to TRBJ1-6; the match to TRBD1 covers 11 bases. Germline V gene sequence: CDR1 SGHRS, CDR2 YFSETQ. This CDR3 is 16 amino acids long. V gave up 3 bases and J gave up 9 bases; unmatched junction bases: 8. Incomplete CDR3 DNA: TGCGCCAGCAGCTCCGGGACAGGGGGTTCGGCTTCACCC. Protein sequence: CASSSGTGGSASP. The entire CDR3 sequence reads CASSSGTGGSASPLHF.

This clone was counted ten times or more. The CDR3 here is CASRQIQGNSGNTIYF. Partial CDR3 DNA: TGTGCCAGTAGACAGATCCAAGGAAACTCTGGAAACACC. The V and J genes are TRBV19 and TRBJ1-3, with D uncertain. The CDR3 end lies 3 residues beyond the end of the read and is filled in from the germline J gene. This CDR3 spans 16 amino acids. Germline values: CDR1 LNHDA, CDR2 SQIVND (reference sequence). The V gene lost 6 bases and the J gene lost 0 bases, with 15 bases spanning the gap.

This clone was seen repeatedly, ten times or more. The read terminates 3 residues before the CDR3 end, so the remaining end is supplied by the germline J gene. The V and J genes are TRBV29-1 and TRBJ2-1; 9 bases are shared with TRBD1. The CDR3 contains 13 residues. The ends lost 6 bases at V and 9 bases at J; junction bases unmatched: 9. CDR1 is SQVTM, CDR2 ANQGSEA, per germline. The sequenced part of the CDR3 DNA is TGCAGCGTCCCGGGACAGGGTCGAGGTGAG. Encoded protein: CSVPGQGRGE. The whole CDR3 protein is CSVPGQGRGEQFF.

This clone was picked up a small number of times. The sequenced fragment ends 3 residues before the CDR3 boundary, so the rest is inferred from the germline J gene. The chain joins TRBV19 to TRBJ1-2; D uncertain. Trimming shortened V by 3 bases and J by 2 bases, and 16 bases separated the two germline ends. Looked up from germline, CDR1 is LNHDA and CDR2 is SQIVND (reference sequence). The CDR3 spans 16 residues. Partial CDR3 DNA: TGTGCCAGTAGTATTAGATCACTTTACGAGAACTATGGC. Protein: CASSIRSLYENYG. The full CDR3 reads CASSIRSLYENYGYTF.

This clone was picked up many times. The junction does not match germline at one end; this may be a read error. The DNA ends 3 residues before the CDR3 does, and the rest of the CDR3 is filled in from the germline J gene. The gene calls are TRBV10-3 and TRBJ2-3, with D possibly TRBD1 on 5 matching bases. The germline V gene has CDR1 ENHRY and CDR2 SYGVKD. The CDR3 extends over 15 amino acids. The sequenced CDR3 bases are TGTGCCATCAGTGATGAGAACGTTCGAACAGGTACG. Amino acids: CAISDENVRTGT. The CDR3 reads in full as CAISDENVRTGTQYF.

This clone has ten or more counts. The read halts 3 residues ahead of the CDR3 end, with the missing end drawn from the germline J gene. This chain connects TRBV2 to TRBJ1-1; D uncertain. This CDR3 is 11 amino acids long. V gave up 8 bases and J gave up 2 bases, with 6 bases separating them. Germline V gene data show CDR1 as SNHLY and CDR2 as FYNNEI. CDR3 bases read: TGTGCCAGCGCCGGTAACACTGAA. The encoded protein is CASAGNTE. The full CDR3 reads CASAGNTEAFF. The full variable domain, with the rest looked up from reference TRBV2 and TRBJ1-1, is EPEVTQTPSHQVTQMGQEVILRCVPISNHLYFYWYRQILGQKVEFLVSFYNNEISEKSEIFDDQFSVERPDGSNFTLKIRSTKLEDSAMYFCASAGNTEAFFGQGTRLTVV.

The sample holds many counts of this clone. CDR3 DNA, as far as it was read: TGTGCCAGTAGTTCCCGGGACAGGGTTGGGGCCAACGTC. Amino acids: CASSSRDRVGANV. The CDR3 as a whole reads CASSSRDRVGANVLTF. The rearrangement links TRBV19 to TRBJ2-6, with TRBD1 matching over 9 bases. The read ends 3 residues before the CDR3 terminus; that terminus is restored from the germline J gene. The germline gives CDR1 LNHDA, CDR2 SQIVND (reference sequence). The ends lost 5 bases at V and 3 bases at J; junction bases unmatched: 5. This CDR3 comprises 16 residues.

This clone has a count of ten or more. The sequence runs out 3 residues before the end of the CDR3; the remainder is reconstructed from the germline J gene. The V and J genes are TRBV20-1 and TRBJ2-3; D is perhaps TRBD1 (6 bases). Germline V CDR1 and CDR2: DFQATT, SNEGSKA (reference sequence). Trimming removed 5 bases at V and 0 bases at J, with 9 bases between. The CDR3 sequence is 13 residues long. This CDR3 reads CSAWTASTDTQYF. Partial CDR3 DNA: TGCAGTGCTTGGACAGCTAGCACAGATACG.